This TCR beta chain was documented in a study of CD8+ T cells in alopecia areata. Investigators isolated RNA and reverse transcribed it into cDNA to act as the sequencing template. Produced via immunoSEQ multiplex PCR; TCRdb's table is partial and in-frame only. This table holds roughly 150,000 clones, roughly 50% found once. The researchers isolated CD4+ and CD8+ T cells from PBMCs by sorting. Regarding the study as a whole: Compared with mice, patients displayed less clear TCR sharing, possibly for HLA-related reasons. It was lesional scalp, especially alopecia totalis/universalis, that showed higher clonality than normal scalp.

Comment on this clone: What it recognizes is unknown.

The sample consisted of CD4+ T cells sorted from blood. This clonotype was obtained from a human donor in good health.

CDR3 nucleotides: TGCAGCGTTTCCTCTGGAAACACCATATATTTT. Residues: CSVSSGNTIYF. This chain uses TRBV29-1 with TRBJ1-3, with unresolved D. Germline CDR1 reads SQVTM; CDR2 reads ANQGSEA. Trimming removed 5 bases at V and 0 bases at J, with 2 bases between. The CDR3 has 11 amino acids. The full variable domain, with the rest looked up from reference TRBV29-1 and TRBJ1-3, is SAVISQKPSRDICQRGTSLTIQCQVDSQVTMMFWYRQQPGQSLTLIATANQGSEATYESGFVIDKFPISRPNLTFSTLTVSNMSPEDSSIYLCSVSSGNTIYFGEGSWLTVV.